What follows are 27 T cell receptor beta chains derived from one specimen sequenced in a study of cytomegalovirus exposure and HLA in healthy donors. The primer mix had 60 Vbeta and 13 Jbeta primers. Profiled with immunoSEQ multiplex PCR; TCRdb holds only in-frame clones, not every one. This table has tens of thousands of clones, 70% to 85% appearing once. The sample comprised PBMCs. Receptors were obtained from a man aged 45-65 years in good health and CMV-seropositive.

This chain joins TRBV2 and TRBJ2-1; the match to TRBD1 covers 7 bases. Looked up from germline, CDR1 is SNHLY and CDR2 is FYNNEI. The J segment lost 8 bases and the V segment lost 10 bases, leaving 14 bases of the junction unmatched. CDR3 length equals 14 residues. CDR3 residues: CAIPRDRAVDEQFF. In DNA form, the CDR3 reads TGTGCCATCCCAAGAGACAGGGCGGTAGATGAGCAGTTCTTC.

In DNA form, the CDR3 reads TGTGCCAGCAGTTTAGGCGGGGGCCCCTGGGTAGCGGGAAGAAGGACCGGGGAGCTGTTTTTT. Translation gives CASSLGGGPWVAGRRTGELFF. V is TRBV27 and J is TRBJ2-2; the match to TRBD2 covers 8 bases. Per germline, CDR1 MNHEY and CDR2 SMNVEV (reference sequence). The CDR3 runs 21 residues. The V gene end was trimmed by 2 bases and the J gene end by 5 bases; junction bases not matched to a gene: 22.

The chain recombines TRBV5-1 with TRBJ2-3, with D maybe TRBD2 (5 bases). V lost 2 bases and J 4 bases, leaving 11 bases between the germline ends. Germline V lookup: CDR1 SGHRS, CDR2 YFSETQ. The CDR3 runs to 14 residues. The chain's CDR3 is CASSFEGASDTQYF. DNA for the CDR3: TGCGCCAGCAGCTTCGAGGGCGCTTCAGATACGCAGTATTTT. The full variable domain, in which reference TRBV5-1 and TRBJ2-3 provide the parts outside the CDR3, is KAGVTQTPRYLIKTRGQQVTLSCSPISGHRSVSWYQQTPGQGLQFLFEYFSETQRNKGNFPGRFSGRQFSNSRSEMNVSTLELGDSALYLCASSFEGASDTQYFGPGTRLTVL.

The CDR3 nucleotides read TGTGCCAGCAGCTCGGACTACATAAACCCCTACGAGCAGTACTTC. It is translated as CASSSDYINPYEQYF. This chain joins TRBV7-9 and TRBJ2-7; a weak D match, TRBD2 (6 bases). CDR3 length equals 15 residues. Germline lookup yields CDR1 SEHNR and CDR2 FQNEAQ (reference sequence). Trimming removed 4 bases from V and 2 bases from J, with 15 bases in between.

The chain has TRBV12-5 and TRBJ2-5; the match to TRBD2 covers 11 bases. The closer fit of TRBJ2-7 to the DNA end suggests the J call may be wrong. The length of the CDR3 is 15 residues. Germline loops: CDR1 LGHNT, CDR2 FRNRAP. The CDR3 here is CASATLAGATYEQYF. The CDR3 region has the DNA TGTGCTAGTGCCACACTAGCGGGAGCTACCTACGAGCAGTACTTC.

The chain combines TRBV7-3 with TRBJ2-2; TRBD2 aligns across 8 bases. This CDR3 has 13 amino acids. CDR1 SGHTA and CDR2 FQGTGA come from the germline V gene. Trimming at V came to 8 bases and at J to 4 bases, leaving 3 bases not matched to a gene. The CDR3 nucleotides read TGTGCCAGCTCCAGCGGGAGCACCGGGGAGCTGTTTTTT. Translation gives CASSSGSTGELFF.

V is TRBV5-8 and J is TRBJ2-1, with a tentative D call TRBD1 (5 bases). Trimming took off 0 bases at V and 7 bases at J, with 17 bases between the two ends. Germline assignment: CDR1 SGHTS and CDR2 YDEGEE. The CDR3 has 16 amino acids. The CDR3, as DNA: TGTGCCAGCAGCTTGGATACCTTGGCAGGGATGAATGAGCAGTTCTTC. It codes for CASSLDTLAGMNEQFF.

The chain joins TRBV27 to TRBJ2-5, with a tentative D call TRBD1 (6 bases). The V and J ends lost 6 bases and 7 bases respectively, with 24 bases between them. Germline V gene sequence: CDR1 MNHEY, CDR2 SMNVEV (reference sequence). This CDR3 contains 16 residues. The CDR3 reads CASRKGDTLLVGTQYF. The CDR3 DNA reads TGTGCCAGCAGAAAAGGGGACACCCTGCTGGTTGGGACCCAGTACTTC.

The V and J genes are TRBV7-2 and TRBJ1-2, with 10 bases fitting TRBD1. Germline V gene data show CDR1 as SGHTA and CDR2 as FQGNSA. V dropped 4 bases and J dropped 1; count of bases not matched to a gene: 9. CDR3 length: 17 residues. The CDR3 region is CASSYPGQGTLNYGYTF. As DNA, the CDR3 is TGTGCCAGCAGCTACCCGGGACAGGGGACTCTTAACTATGGCTACACCTTC.

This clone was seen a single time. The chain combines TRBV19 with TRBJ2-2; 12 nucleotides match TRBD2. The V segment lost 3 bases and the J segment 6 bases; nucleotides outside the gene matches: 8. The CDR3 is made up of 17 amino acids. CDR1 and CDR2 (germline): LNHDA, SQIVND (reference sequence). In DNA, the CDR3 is TGTGCCAGTAGTATTAGTCCTAGCGGGAGGGCCTCCGGGGAGCTGTTTTTT. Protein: CASSISPSGRASGELFF.

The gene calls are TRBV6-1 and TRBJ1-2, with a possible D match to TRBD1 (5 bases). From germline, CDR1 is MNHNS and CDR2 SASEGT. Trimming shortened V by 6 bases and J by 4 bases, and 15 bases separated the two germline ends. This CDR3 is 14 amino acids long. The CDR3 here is CASRTEDSFYGYTF. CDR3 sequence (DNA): TGTGCCAGCAGGACGGAAGACAGTTTCTATGGCTACACCTTC.

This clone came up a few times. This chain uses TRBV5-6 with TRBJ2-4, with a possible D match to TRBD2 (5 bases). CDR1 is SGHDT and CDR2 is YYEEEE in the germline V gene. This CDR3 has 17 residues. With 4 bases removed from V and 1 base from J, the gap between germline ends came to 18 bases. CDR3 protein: CASSPYKEALAKNIQYF. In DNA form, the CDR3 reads TGTGCCAGCAGCCCTTACAAGGAGGCCCTTGCCAAAAACATTCAGTACTTC.

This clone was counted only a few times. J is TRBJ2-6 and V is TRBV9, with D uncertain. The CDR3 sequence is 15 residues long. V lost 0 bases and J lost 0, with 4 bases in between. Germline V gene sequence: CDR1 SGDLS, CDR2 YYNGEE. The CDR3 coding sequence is TGTGCCAGCAGCGTAGCGGTCTCTGGGGCCAACGTCCTGACTTTC. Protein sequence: CASSVAVSGANVLTF.

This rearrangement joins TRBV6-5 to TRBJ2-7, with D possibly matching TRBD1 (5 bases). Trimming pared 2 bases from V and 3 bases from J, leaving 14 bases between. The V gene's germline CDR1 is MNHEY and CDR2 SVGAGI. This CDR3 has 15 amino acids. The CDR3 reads CASSYGSGNFYEQYF. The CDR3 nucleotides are TGTGCCAGCAGTTACGGCTCAGGGAACTTCTACGAGCAGTACTTC.

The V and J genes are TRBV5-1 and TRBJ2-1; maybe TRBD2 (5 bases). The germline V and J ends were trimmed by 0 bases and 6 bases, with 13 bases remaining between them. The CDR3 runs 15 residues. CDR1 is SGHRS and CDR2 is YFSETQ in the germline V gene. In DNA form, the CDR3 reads TGCGCCAGCAGCTTGGGGGATACAGAGGGCAATGAGCAGTTCTTC. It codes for CASSLGDTEGNEQFF.

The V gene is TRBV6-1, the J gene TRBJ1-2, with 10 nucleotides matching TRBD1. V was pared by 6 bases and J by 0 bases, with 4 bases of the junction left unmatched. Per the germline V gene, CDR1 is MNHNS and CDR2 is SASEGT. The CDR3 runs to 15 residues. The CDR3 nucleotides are TGTGCCAGCAGGGACGACAGGGGGCCTAACTATGGCTACACCTTC. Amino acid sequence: CASRDDRGPNYGYTF.

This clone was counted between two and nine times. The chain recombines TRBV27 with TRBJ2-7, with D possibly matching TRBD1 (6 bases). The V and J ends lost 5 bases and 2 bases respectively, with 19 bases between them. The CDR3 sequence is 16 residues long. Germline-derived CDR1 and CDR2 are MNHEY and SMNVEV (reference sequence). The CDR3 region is CASSIQGHKDPYEQYF. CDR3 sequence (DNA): TGTGCCAGCAGTATCCAGGGACATAAAGACCCCTACGAGCAGTACTTC.

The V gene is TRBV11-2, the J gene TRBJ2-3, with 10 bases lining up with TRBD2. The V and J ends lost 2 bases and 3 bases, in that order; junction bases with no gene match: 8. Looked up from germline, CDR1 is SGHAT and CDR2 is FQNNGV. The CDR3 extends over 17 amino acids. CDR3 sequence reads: CASSLSASGSRTDTQYF. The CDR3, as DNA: TGTGCCAGCAGCTTAAGTGCTAGCGGGAGTCGGACAGATACGCAGTATTTT.

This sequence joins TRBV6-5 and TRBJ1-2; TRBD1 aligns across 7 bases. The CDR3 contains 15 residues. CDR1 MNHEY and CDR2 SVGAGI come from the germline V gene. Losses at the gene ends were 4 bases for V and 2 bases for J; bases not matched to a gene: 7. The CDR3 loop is CASSFQPDRNYGYTF. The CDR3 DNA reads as TGTGCCAGCAGTTTCCAACCGGACAGGAACTATGGCTACACCTTC.

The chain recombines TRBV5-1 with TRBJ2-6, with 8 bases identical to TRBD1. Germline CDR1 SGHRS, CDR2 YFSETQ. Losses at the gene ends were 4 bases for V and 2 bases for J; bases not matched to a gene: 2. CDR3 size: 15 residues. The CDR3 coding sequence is TGCGCCAGCAGCCAACAGGGGGCTGGGGCCAACGTCCTGACTTTC. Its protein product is CASSQQGAGANVLTF. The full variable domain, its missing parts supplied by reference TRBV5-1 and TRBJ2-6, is KAGVTQTPRYLIKTRGQQVTLSCSPISGHRSVSWYQQTPGQGLQFLFEYFSETQRNKGNFPGRFSGRQFSNSRSEMNVSTLELGDSALYLCASSQQGAGANVLTFGAGSRLTVL.

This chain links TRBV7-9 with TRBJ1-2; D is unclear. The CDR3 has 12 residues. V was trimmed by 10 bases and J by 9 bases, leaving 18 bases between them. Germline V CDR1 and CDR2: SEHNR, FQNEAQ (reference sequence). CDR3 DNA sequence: TGTGCCAACGACGTCGACTGCTACCGCTACACCTTC. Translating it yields CANDVDCYRYTF.

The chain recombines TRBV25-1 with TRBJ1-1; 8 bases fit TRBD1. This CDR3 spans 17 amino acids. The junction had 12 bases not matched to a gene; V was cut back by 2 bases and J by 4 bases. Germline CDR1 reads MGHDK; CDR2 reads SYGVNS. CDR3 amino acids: CASSEDSFQGASTEAFF. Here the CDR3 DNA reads TGTGCCAGCAGTGAAGACTCCTTTCAGGGGGCGAGCACTGAAGCTTTCTTT.

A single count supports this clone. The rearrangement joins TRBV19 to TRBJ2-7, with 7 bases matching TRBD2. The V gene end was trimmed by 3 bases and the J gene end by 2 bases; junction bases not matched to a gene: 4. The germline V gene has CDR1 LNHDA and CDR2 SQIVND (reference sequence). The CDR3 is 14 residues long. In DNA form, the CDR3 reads TGTGCCAGTAGTATTGGGACTACCCCCTACGAGCAGTACTTC. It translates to CASSIGTTPYEQYF.

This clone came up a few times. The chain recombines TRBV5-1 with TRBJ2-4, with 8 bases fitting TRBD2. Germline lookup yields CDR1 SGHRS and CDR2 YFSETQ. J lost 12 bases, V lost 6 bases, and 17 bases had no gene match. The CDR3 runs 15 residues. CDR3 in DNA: TGCGCCAGCACCAAGCGGGACCTCCGGGAGGGCAGTCAGTACTTC. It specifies CASTKRDLREGSQYF.

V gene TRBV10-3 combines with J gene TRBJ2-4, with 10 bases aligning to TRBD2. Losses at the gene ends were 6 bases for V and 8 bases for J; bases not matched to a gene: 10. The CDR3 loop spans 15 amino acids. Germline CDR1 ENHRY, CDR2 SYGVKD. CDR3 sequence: CAIRPSSGSQDIQYF. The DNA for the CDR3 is TGTGCCATCAGGCCTTCTAGCGGGAGTCAAGACATTCAGTACTTC.

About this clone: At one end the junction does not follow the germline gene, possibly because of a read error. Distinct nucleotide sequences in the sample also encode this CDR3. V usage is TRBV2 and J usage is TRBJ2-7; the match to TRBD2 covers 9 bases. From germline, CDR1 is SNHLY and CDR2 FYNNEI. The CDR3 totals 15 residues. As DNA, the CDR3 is TGTGCCAGCACTGAGTGGCGGGAGGGCCGGTACGAGCAATACTTC. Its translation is CASTEWREGRYEQYF.

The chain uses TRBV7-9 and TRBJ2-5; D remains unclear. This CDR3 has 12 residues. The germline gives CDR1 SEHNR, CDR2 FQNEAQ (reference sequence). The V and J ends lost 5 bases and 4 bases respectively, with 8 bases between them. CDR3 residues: CASSPLLETQYF. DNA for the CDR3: TGTGCCAGCAGCCCACTTTTAGAGACCCAGTACTTC.